This paragraph covers one TCR beta chain sequence. Its cognate antigen is unknown. At the deep level, the assay was run. Generated by immunoSEQ multiplex PCR, the TCRdb table keeps only in-frame clones and is missing some. Of some 500,000 clones listed, roughly 95% are singletons. These data belong to a study of shared clonotypes between healthy human individuals. For the study at large: Sampling drew on donors who were two women and a few men aged 18 to 49.

Findings of the study overall: The represented genetic and exposure-history diversity was limited by the small number of donors.

CDR1 is MNHEY and CDR2 is SVGAGI in the germline V gene. The CDR3 runs to 14 residues. Germline trimming cut 5 bases from V and 5 bases from J; bases unmatched to any gene: 7. The sample taken for sequencing was naive CD4+ T cells sorted from blood. The sample's subset: CD45RA+ positively selected. The genes are TRBV6-5 and TRBJ2-7; 9 nucleotides match TRBD1. The sequence derives from a woman aged 25 to 39 in good health. The DNA of the CDR3 is TGTGCCAGCAGTGCCGGGACAGGGTCCCACGAGCAGTACTTC. Translating gives CASSAGTGSHEQYF.